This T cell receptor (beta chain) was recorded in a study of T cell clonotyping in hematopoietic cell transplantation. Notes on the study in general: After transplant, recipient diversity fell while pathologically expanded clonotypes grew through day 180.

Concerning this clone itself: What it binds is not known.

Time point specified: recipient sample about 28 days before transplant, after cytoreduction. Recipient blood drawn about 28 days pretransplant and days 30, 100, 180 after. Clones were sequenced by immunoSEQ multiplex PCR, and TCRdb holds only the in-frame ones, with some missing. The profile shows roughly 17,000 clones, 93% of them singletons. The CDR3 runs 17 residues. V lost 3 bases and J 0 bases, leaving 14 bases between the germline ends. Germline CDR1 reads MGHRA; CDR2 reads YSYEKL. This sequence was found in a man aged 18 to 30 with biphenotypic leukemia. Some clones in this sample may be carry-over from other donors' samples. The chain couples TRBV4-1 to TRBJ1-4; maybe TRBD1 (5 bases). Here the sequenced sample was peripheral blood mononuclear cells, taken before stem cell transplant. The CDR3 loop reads CASSQGRLPATNEKLFF. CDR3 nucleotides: TGCGCCAGCAGCCAGGGACGACTGCCTGCAACTAATGAAAAACTGTTTTTT.